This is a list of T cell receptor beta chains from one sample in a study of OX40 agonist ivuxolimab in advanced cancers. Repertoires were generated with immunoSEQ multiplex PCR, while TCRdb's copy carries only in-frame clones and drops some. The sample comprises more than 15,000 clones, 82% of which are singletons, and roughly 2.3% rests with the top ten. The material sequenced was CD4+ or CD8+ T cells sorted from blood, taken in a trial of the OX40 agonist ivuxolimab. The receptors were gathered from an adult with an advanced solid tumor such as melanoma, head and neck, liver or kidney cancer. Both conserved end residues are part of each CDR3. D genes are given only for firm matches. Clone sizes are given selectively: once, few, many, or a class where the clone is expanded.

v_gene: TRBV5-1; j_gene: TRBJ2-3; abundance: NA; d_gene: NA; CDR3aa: CASSLGGGSTDTQYF; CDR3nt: TGCGCCAGCAGCTTGGGCGGGGGCAGCACAGATACGCAGTATTTT
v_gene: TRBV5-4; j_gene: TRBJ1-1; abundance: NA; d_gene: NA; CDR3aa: CASSLMTVMNTEAFF; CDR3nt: TGTGCCAGCAGCTTGATGACAGTTATGAACACTGAAGCTTTCTTT
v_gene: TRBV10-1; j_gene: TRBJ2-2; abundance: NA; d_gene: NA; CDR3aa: CASSESLGSTGELFF; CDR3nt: TGCGCCAGCAGTGAGTCGTTGGGGTCCACCGGGGAGCTGTTTTTT
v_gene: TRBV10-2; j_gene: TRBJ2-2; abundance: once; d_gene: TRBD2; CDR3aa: CASRGLAGGPSTGELFF; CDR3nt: TGCGCCAGCAGGGGACTAGCGGGAGGGCCAAGCACCGGGGAGCTGTTTTTT
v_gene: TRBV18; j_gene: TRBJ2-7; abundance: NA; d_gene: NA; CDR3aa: CASSPKDPGEQYF; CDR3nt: TGTGCCAGCTCACCAAAGGACCCGGGGGAGCAGTACTTC
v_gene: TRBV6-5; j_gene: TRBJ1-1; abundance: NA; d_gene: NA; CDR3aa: CASSLGTEAFF; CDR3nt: TGTGCCAGCTCTCTAGGAACTGAAGCTTTCTTT
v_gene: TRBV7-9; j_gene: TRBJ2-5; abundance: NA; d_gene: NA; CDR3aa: CASSLALGAEETQYF; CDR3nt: TGTGCCAGCAGCTTAGCCCTTGGTGCAGAAGAGACCCAGTACTTC
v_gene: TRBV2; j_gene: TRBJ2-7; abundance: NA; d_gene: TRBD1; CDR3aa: CASSVGTGGYEQYF; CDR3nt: TGTGCCAGCAGTGTGGGGACAGGGGGCTACGAGCAGTACTTC
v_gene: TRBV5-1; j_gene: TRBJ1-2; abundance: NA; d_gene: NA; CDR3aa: CASSSGRLYGYTF; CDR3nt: TGCGCCAGCAGCTCAGGTCGGCTGTATGGCTACACCTTC
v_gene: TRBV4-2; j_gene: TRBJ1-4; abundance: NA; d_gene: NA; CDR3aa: CASSQERTVNEKLFF; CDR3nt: TGTGCCAGCAGCCAAGAGAGAACGGTTAATGAAAAACTGTTTTTT
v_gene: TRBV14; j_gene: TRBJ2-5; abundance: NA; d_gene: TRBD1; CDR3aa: CASSQNRGQGETQYF; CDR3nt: TGTGCCAGCAGCCAAAACAGGGGGCAAGGAGAGACCCAGTACTTC
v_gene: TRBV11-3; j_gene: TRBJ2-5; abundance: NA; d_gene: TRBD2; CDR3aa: CASSFGQRELETQYF; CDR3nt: TGTGCCAGCAGCTTCGGTCAGCGGGAACTAGAGACCCAGTACTTC
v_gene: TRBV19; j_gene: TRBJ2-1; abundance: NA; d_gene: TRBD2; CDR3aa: CASSISSGNEQFF; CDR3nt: TGTGCCAGTAGTATAAGTAGCGGGAATGAGCAGTTCTTC
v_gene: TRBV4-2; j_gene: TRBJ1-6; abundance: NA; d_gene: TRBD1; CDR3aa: CVSSQDPGQLLNSPLHF; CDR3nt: TGTGTCAGCAGCCAGGACCCGGGACAGCTTTTGAATTCACCCCTCCACTTT
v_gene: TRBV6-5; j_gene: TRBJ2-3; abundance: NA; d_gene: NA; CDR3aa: CASSYRLSTDTQYF; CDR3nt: TGTGCCAGCAGTTACAGGCTGAGCACAGATACGCAGTATTTT
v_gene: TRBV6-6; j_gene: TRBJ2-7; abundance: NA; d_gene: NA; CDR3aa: CASSYDLHEQYF; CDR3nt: TGTGCCAGCAGTTACGACCTCCACGAGCAGTACTTC
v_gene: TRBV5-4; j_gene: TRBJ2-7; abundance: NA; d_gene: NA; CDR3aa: CASSPPSARGTVEQYF; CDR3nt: TGTGCCAGCAGCCCGCCCTCCGCGCGGGGAACGGTCGAGCAGTACTTC
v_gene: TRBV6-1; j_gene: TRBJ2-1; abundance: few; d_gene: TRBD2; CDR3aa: CASSAGLAGHNEQFF; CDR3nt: TGTGCCAGCAGTGCGGGACTAGCGGGACACAATGAGCAGTTCTTC
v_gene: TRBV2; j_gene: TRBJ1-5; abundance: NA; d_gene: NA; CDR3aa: CASSGGFSNQPQHF; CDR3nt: TGTGCCAGCAGCGGGGGGTTTTCCAATCAGCCCCAGCATTTT
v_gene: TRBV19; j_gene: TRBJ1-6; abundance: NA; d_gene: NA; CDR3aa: CATSGQDNSPLHF; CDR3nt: TGTGCCACCAGCGGACAAGATAATTCACCCCTCCACTTT
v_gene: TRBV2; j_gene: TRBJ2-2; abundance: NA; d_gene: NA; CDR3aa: CASSETGLFVTGELFF; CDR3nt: TGTGCCAGCAGCGAGACGGGACTTTTCGTCACCGGGGAGCTGTTTTTT
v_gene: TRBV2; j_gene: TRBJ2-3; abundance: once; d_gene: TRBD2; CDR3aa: CASKGLAGADTQYF; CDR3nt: TGTGCCAGCAAAGGACTAGCAGGAGCAGATACGCAGTATTTT
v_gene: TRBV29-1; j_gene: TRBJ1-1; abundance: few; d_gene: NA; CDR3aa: CSVVLGAEAFF; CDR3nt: TGCAGCGTTGTTCTTGGGGCCGAAGCTTTCTTT
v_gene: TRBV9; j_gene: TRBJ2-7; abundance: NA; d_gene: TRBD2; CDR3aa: CASSVGLAGSEQYF; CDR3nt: TGTGCCAGCAGCGTGGGACTAGCGGGTAGCGAGCAGTACTTC
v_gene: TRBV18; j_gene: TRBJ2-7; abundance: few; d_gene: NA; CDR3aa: CASSRAQALPHEQYF; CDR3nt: TGTGCCAGCTCGCGGGCACAGGCCCTACCCCACGAGCAGTACTTC
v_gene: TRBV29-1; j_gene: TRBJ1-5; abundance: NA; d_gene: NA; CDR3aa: CSVEGGAGQPQHF; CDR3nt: TGCAGCGTTGAGGGAGGGGCCGGGCAGCCCCAGCATTTT
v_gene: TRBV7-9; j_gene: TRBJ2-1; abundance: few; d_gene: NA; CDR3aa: CASSLRGPSYNEQFF; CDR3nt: TGTGCCAGCAGCTTAAGGGGTCCCTCCTACAATGAGCAGTTCTTC
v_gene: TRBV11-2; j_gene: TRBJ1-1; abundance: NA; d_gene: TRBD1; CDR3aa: CASSPKGGTGGFEAFF; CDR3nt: TGTGCCAGCAGCCCAAAAGGCGGGACAGGGGGTTTTGAAGCTTTCTTT
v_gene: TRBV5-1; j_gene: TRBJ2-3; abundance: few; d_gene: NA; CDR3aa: CASSLSLDTTDTQYF; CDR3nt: TGCGCCAGCAGCTTGTCTCTAGATACCACAGATACGCAGTATTTT
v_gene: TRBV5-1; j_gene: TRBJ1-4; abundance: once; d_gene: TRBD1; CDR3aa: CASSQDRINEKLFF; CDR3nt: TGCGCCAGCAGCCAGGACAGGATTAATGAAAAACTGTTTTTT
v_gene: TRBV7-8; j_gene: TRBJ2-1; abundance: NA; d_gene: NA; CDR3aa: CASSPGRLNEQFF; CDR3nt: TGTGCCAGCAGCCCCGGACGGCTTAATGAGCAGTTCTTC
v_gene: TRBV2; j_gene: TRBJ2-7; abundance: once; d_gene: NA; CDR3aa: CASTGQGYEQYF; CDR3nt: TGTGCCAGCACCGGTCAGGGCTACGAGCAGTACTTC
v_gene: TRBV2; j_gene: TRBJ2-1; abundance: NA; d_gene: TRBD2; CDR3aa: CASRYRLAGSYNEQFF; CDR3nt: TGTGCCAGCAGGTACCGATTAGCGGGGTCCTACAATGAGCAGTTCTTC
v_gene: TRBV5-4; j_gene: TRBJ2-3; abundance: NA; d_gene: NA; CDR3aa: CASSGRATMGTDTQYF; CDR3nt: TGTGCCAGCAGCGGCCGGGCCACAATGGGAACAGATACGCAGTATTTT
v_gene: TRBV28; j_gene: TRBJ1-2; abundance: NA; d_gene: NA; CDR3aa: CASSLTGNYGYTF; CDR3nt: TGTGCCAGCAGTTTAACTGGGAACTATGGCTACACCTTC
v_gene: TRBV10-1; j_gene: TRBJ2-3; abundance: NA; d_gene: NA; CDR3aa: CASSSLGKDTQYF; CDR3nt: TGCGCCAGCTCCAGTTTGGGGAAGGATACGCAGTATTTT
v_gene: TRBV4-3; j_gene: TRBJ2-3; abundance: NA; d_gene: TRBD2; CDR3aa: CASSQDLVAGEPLPQYF; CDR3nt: TGCGCCAGCAGCCAAGATCTGGTAGCGGGAGAACCCCTACCACAGTATTTT
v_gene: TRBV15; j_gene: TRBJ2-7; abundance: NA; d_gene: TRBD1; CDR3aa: CATSREYSPGQNIYEQYF; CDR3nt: TGTGCCACCAGCAGAGAGTACTCGCCGGGACAGAATATCTACGAGCAGTACTTC
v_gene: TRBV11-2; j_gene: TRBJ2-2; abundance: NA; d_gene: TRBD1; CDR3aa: CASSPRTGSGGELFF; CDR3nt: TGTGCCAGCAGCCCCCGGACAGGGTCCGGCGGGGAGCTGTTTTTT
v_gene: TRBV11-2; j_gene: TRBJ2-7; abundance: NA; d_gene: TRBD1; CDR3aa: CASTPSPTGGHVWQYF; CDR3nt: TGTGCCAGCACCCCATCCCCCACAGGGGGCCATGTTTGGCAGTACTTC
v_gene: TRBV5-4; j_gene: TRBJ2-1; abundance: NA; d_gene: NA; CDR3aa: CASSLGQGSSNEQFF; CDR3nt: TGTGCCAGCAGCTTGGGGCAGGGGTCTTCAAATGAGCAGTTCTTC
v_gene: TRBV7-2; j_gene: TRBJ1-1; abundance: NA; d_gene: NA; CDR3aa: CASSLSGVGTEAFF; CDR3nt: TGTGCCAGCAGCTTATCGGGGGTGGGAACTGAAGCTTTCTTT
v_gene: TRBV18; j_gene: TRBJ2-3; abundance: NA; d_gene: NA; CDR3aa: CASSPWLAPDTQYF; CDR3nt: TGTGCCAGCTCACCATGGCTAGCACCAGATACGCAGTATTTT
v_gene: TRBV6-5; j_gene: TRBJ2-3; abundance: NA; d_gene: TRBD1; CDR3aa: CASRTGADTQYF; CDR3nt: TGTGCCAGCAGGACAGGGGCAGATACGCAGTATTTT
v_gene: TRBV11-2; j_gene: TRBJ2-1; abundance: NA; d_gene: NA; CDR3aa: CASSPHRDTASYNEQFF; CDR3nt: TGTGCCAGCAGCCCACATCGGGACACAGCCTCCTACAATGAGCAGTTCTTC